Described below is a single T cell receptor (beta chain) sequence and its context. This clone was detected only once. Which antigen it targets is not known. The input lacks base qualities; no much larger clone sits a single base away. To sequence the TCRbeta CDR3 region, genomic DNA was isolated from the sorted cells. TCRbeta CDR3 regions were sequenced using the immunoSEQ Assay. TCRdb's version of the immuneACCESS table is confined to in-frame rearrangements and falls short of the full clone set. An unresolved V gene accounts for under half of the shortfall where checked; the remainder is of unknown origin. For this sample there are tens of thousands of clones; approximately 84% appear just once. About 51% of the sample is taken by the ten largest. Patients with autoimmune disease history or receiving systemic immunosuppression were excluded from the trial. Peripheral blood for TCR sequencing was collected from all dose cohorts at baseline, on cycle 4 day 1, and on cycle 7 day 1. The samples were taken from a phase I, first-in-human, multicenter, open-label dose-escalation trial of ivuxolimab. The trial enrolled adults with locally advanced or metastatic head and neck squamous cell, hepatocellular, melanoma or renal cell carcinoma. CD4+ and CD8+ T cells were sorted separately from peripheral blood before TCR sequencing.

This sample was taken from a study of OX40 agonist ivuxolimab in advanced cancers. For the wider study: Ivuxolimab was an agonistic, fully human IgG2 monoclonal antibody directed against OX40 (CD134), a costimulatory receptor. Intravenous ivuxolimab was administered to patients every 2 weeks at six dose levels: 0.01, 0.1, 0.3, 1.5, 3 and 10 mg/kg. Of the roughly 54 patients in dose escalation, around 20 had hepatocellular carcinoma, roughly 15 had melanoma, 9 had renal cell carcinoma and 9 had head and neck cancer. In the dose-escalation cohort, roughly 80% of patients were male, and the mean age was approximately 55 years, with a range of 23 to 79. Patients were allowed to have had prior anti-PD-1, anti-PD-L1 or anti-CTLA-4 therapy, and more than 30% of the dose-escalation patients had previously received checkpoint inhibitors. Partial responses occurred in three dose-escalation patients, of whom one had hepatocellular carcinoma and two had cutaneous melanoma. Peripheral TCRbeta sequencing was intended to test whether TCR sequence diversity was altered and clonal T-cell expansion was caused by ivuxolimab. The paper covers the monotherapy dose-escalation part of the phase I ivuxolimab trial, which included N ≈ 50 patients.

The research as a whole found: After ivuxolimab, CD8+ T cells had more expanded clones than CD4+ T cells on average. The antigen specificity of the peripheral T cells that underwent clonal expansion was not determined. Low levels of normalized T-cell clonal expansion were also seen in some patients who did not respond. Partial responders in the 0.1-3.0 mg/kg groups had among the lowest normalized peripheral clonal expansion, especially among CD8+ T cells. Clonal expansion of both CD4+ and CD8+ blood T cells was observed from baseline to week 6 at doses 0.1 to 3.0 mg/kg.

V and J lose 4 bases and 3 bases, and a span of 15 bases separates them. Its CDR3 holds 16 amino acids, cysteine through phenylalanine. Only the CDR3 part of the read is kept: 48 bases, read in frame from the first base. According to the germline V gene, CDR1 reads MGHRA and CDR2 reads YSYEKL. The source of this sequence is an adult with an advanced solid tumor such as melanoma, head and neck, liver or kidney cancer. This sample comprised CD4+ or CD8+ T cells sorted from blood, obtained in a trial of the OX40 agonist ivuxolimab. The V gene is TRBV4-1 and the J gene is TRBJ1-4; no D gene call is confident. The sequence in DNA is TGCGCCAGCAGCCGCCGGAAGGACGGATCTAATGAAAAACTGTTTTTT. It specifies CASSRRKDGSNEKLFF.